This TCR beta chain is from a study of shared clonotypes between healthy human individuals. On this clone itself: Its antigen remains unknown.

Study-level findings and limits: Around 5% of naive CD4 clonotypes were common to several donors.

Profiled with immunoSEQ multiplex PCR; TCRdb holds only in-frame clones, not every one. The top ten hold more than 0.5% of the sample, which has approximately 1.1 million clones, about 80% seen once. With V trimmed by 1 base and J by 1 base, 4 bases remained unmatched. This CDR3 contains 15 residues. Germline CDR1 reads GTSNPN; CDR2 reads SVGIG (reference sequence). The specimen sequenced was memory CD4+ T cells from PBMCs. Described subset: CD45RA-negative fraction. The origin of this receptor is a man aged 18 to 35 in good health. Some clones in this sample may be carry-over from other donors' samples. V is TRBV30 and J is TRBJ2-1, with TRBD2 identical over 7 bases. DNA for the CDR3: TGTGCCTGGAGTGGCCCAGCGGGGTCCTACAATGAGCAGTTCTTC. It codes for CAWSGPAGSYNEQFF.